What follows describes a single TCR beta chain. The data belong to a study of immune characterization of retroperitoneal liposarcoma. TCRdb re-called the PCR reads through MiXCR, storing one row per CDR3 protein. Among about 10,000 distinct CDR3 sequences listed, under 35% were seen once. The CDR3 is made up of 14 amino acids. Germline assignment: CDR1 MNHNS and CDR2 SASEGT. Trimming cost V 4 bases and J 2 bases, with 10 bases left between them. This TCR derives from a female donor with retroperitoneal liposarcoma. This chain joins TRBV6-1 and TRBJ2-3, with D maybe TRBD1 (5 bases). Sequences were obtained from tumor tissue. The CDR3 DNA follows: TGTGCCAGCAGTGCTGACAGCTTCACAGATACGCAGTATTTT. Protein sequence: CASSADSFTDTQYF.